This T cell receptor (beta chain) came from a study of cytomegalovirus exposure and HLA in healthy donors. As for the study in general: There were approximately 81 million unique TCRs (from HLA-typed donors) in an early data release. Most genotyped donors, 81% of around 370, had Caucasian-associated genetic ancestry. Points from the study as a whole: It was reported in a later analysis that an Asian-associated ancestry cluster showed fewer N-insertions than the roughly 670-donor mean. Most of the TCR beta V segments (in an earlier analysis) were productive either about 87% or about 30% of the time.

The trim removed 2 bases at V and 4 bases at J, leaving 6 bases unmatched. CDR1 SNHLY and CDR2 FYNNEI come from the germline V gene. CDR3 size: 15 residues. PCR amplification relied on 60 Vbeta primers (plus 13 Jbeta primers). Assay used: immunoSEQ multiplex PCR; TCRdb lists only in-frame clones, some missing. This table holds some 150,000 clones, roughly 77% found once. Points on this clone: Its cognate antigen is unknown.

The sample comprised PBMCs. The rearrangement uses TRBV2 and TRBJ2-5; 8 nucleotides line up with TRBD2. This sequence originates from a human donor in good health. The CDR3 sequence: CASSEQRGSTETQYF. As DNA, the CDR3 is TGTGCCAGCAGTGAACAGCGGGGGTCTACAGAGACCCAGTACTTC.